These 11 T cell receptor beta chains originate from one sample sequenced in a study of control samples from healthy donors and cancer patients. Only in-frame clones appear in the TCRdb table, and some are missing; sequencing was by immunoSEQ multiplex PCR. The sample yields approximately 100,000 clones, about nine tenths seen once. The specimen sequenced was blood. These receptors were taken from a human donor in good health. The donor label of this sample is uncertain.

V is TRBV3-1 (or the pseudogene TRBV3-2) and J is TRBJ1-1; a weak D match, TRBD1 (5 bases). V shed 4 bases and J shed 4 bases, with 13 bases lying between them. Germline V gene data show CDR1 as LGHDT and CDR2 as YNNKEL (reference sequence). The CDR3 spans 14 residues. CDR3 region: CASSPSRAGTEAFF. CDR3 in DNA: TGTGCCAGCAGCCCCTCCAGGGCGGGCACTGAAGCTTTCTTT.

The V gene is TRBV19, the J gene TRBJ2-1; D is possibly TRBD1 (6 bases). The CDR3 consists of 14 residues. Germline V CDR1 and CDR2: LNHDA, SQIVND (reference sequence). Deletions cut 6 bases from V and 9 bases from J, with 18 bases between. In DNA form, the CDR3 reads TGTGCCAGTAGAGTTATTGGGGGCCAGGGTGAGCAGTTCTTC. Translating gives CASRVIGGQGEQFF.

This clone came up a few times. The gene calls are TRBV6-2 or TRBV6-3 and TRBJ1-4; D ambiguous. Trimming removed 1 base at V and 3 bases at J, with 9 bases between. Germline CDR1 is MNHEY and CDR2 is SVGEGT. This CDR3 comprises 15 residues. The CDR3 loop is CASSYFGRANEKLFF. The CDR3 DNA is TGTGCCAGCAGTTACTTTGGCAGAGCTAATGAAAAACTGTTTTTT.

The genes are TRBV27 and TRBJ1-6, with a possible D match to TRBD1 (6 bases). The CDR3 spans 19 residues. Germline V gene data show CDR1 as MNHEY and CDR2 as SMNVEV (reference sequence). With 0 bases removed from V and 0 bases from J, the gap between germline ends came to 15 bases. The CDR3 region is CASSLSPRGASSYNSPLHF. CDR3 sequence (DNA): TGTGCCAGCAGTTTATCCCCACGGGGGGCGAGCTCCTATAATTCACCCCTCCACTTT.

The chain combines TRBV12-5 with TRBJ1-4; no clear D. CDR1 is LGHNT, CDR2 FRNRAP, per germline. CDR3 size: 13 residues. V lost 3 bases and J lost 8, with 10 bases in between. The CDR3 DNA reads TGTGCTAGTGGTTTCGGCCTGGGGGAAAAACTGTTTTTT. The encoded protein is CASGFGLGEKLFF.

Comments on this clone: One end of the junction is discordant with germline, which a read error may explain. The chain joins TRBV19 to TRBJ2-1, with D hard to call. CDR1 is LNHDA and CDR2 is SQIVND in the germline V gene (reference sequence). The CDR3 is 11 residues long. In DNA form, the CDR3 reads TGTGCCAGTCAGGACGGCCCGAATAAGGTCTTC. The encoded protein is CASQDGPNKVF.

The genes are TRBV19 and TRBJ2-2; D is ambiguous. Per the germline V gene, CDR1 is LNHDA and CDR2 is SQIVND (reference sequence). The CDR3 spans 15 residues. The V end was cut by 0 bases, the J end by 5 bases, with 10 bases between. CDR3 in DNA: TGTGCCAGTAGTATAGACACCCACCGGACCGGGGAGCTGTTTTTT. Translated, it gives CASSIDTHRTGELFF.

The chain carries TRBV11-3 and TRBJ1-1; D is perhaps TRBD1 (6 bases). With 5 bases removed from V and 11 bases from J, the gap between germline ends came to 15 bases. Germline V CDR1 and CDR2: SGHNT, YENEEA. The CDR3 loop spans 12 amino acids. The CDR3 reads CASSLGPGVAFF. CDR3 DNA: TGTGCCAGCAGCCTGGGTCCAGGGGTGGCTTTCTTT.

This sequence joins TRBV24-1 and TRBJ2-5; D unclear. The CDR3 spans 14 residues. V was trimmed by 1 base and J by 0 bases, leaving 5 bases between them. From germline, CDR1 is KGHDR and CDR2 SFDVKD. Written as DNA, the CDR3 is TGTGCCACCAGTGATTTTAGGGACCAAGAGACCCAGTACTTC. Residues: CATSDFRDQETQYF.

The J gene is TRBJ2-1, the V gene TRBV6-2 or TRBV6-3; 10 bases match TRBD2. The CDR3 has 15 residues. Trimming took 5 bases from V and 7 from J; bases not matched to a gene: 8. Germline CDR1 and CDR2: MNHEY and SVGEGT. CDR3 coding DNA: TGTGCCAGCAGTCCCAGCGGGGGGGCGATTAATGAGCAGTTCTTC. Translating gives CASSPSGGAINEQFF.

Only one count was recorded for this clone. The V call is TRBV6-2 or TRBV6-3, the J call TRBJ2-3; D is possibly TRBD2 (5 bases). The V end was cut by 5 bases, the J end by 1 base, with 13 bases between. Per germline, CDR1 MNHEY and CDR2 SVGEGT. The CDR3 spans 15 residues. CDR3 nucleotide sequence: TGTGCCAGCAGTCGATCGGGATCTCGCACAGATACGCAGTATTTT. Amino acids: CASSRSGSRTDTQYF.